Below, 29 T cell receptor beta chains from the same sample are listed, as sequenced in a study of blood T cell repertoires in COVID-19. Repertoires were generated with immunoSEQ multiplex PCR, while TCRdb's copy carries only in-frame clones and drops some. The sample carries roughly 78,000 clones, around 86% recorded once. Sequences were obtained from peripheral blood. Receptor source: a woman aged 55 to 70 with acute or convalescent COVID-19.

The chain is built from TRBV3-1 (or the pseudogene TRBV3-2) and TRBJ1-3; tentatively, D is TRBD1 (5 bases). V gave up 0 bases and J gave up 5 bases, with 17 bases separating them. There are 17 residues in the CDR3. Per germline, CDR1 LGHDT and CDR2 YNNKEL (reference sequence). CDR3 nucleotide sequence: TGTGCCAGCAGCCAAGACTATCAGGGCCCGGAGAGAAACACCATATATTTT. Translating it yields CASSQDYQGPERNTIYF.

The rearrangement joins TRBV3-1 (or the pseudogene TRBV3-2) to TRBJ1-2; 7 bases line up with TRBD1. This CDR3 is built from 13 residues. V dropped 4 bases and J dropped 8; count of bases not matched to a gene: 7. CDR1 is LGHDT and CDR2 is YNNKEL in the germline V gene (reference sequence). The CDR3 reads CASSPQGIWGYTF. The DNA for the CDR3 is TGTGCCAGCAGCCCACAGGGGATTTGGGGCTACACCTTC.

The CDR3 reads CASSESGDRPGYTF. CDR3 coding DNA: TGTGCCAGCAGTGAATCCGGGGACAGGCCGGGCTACACCTTC. The rearrangement links TRBV6-1 to TRBJ1-2, with TRBD1 identical over 8 bases. The CDR3 length is 14 residues. Germline V gene lookup returns CDR1 MNHNS and CDR2 SASEGT. The ends lost 2 bases at V and 8 bases at J; junction bases unmatched: 7.

The CDR3 here is CASSPLAGGDMDEQYF. DNA of the CDR3: TGTGCCAGCAGCCCTCTAGCGGGAGGGGACATGGACGAGCAGTACTTC. The chain is built from TRBV7-9 and TRBJ2-7; TRBD2 aligns across 12 bases. The CDR3 sequence is 16 residues long. V lost 5 bases to trimming and J lost 5 bases; unmatched junction nucleotides: 10. Germline loops: CDR1 SEHNR, CDR2 FQNEAQ (reference sequence).

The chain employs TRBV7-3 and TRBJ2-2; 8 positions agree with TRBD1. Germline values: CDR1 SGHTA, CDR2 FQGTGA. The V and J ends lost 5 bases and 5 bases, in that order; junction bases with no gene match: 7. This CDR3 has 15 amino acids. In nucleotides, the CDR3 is TGTGCCAGCAGCCACGGACAGGGAAATACCGGGGAGCTGTTTTTT. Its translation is CASSHGQGNTGELFF.

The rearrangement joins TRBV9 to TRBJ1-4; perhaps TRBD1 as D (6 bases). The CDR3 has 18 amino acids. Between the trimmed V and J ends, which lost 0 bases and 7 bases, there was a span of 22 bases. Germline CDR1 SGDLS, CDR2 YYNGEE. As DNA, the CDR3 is TGTGCCAGCAGCGTAGAGGACAGCCACCAGCGAGGGGGTGAAAAACTGTTTTTT. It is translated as CASSVEDSHQRGGEKLFF.

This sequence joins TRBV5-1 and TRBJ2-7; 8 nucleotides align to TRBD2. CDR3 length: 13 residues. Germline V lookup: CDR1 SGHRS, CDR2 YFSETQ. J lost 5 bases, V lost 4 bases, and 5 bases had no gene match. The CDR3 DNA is TGCGCCAGCAGCCCGGGAGGGGGTAACGAGCAGTACTTC. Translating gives CASSPGGGNEQYF.

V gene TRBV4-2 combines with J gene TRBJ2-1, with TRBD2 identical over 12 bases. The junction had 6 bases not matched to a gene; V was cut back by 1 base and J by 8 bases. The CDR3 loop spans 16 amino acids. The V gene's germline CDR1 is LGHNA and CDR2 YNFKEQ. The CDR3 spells CASSQVLAGGVDEQFF. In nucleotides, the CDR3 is TGTGCCAGCAGCCAAGTACTAGCGGGGGGTGTGGATGAGCAGTTCTTC.

The DNA for the CDR3 is TGTGCCAGCGAGGGGGCTGGCTATGGCTACACCTTC. Translation gives CASEGAGYGYTF. The gene calls are TRBV28 and TRBJ1-2, with TRBD1 matching 7 bases. The CDR3 has 12 residues. From germline, CDR1 is MDHEN and CDR2 SYDVKM. Trimming took 8 bases from V and 4 from J; bases not matched to a gene: 4.

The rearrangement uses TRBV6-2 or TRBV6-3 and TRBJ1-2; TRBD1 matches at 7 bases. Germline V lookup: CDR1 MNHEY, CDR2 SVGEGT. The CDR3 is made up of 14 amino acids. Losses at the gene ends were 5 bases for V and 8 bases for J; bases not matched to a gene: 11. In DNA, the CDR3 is TGTGCCAGCAGTGAGACAGGGAGGCGTGGAGGCTACACCTTC. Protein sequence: CASSETGRRGGYTF.

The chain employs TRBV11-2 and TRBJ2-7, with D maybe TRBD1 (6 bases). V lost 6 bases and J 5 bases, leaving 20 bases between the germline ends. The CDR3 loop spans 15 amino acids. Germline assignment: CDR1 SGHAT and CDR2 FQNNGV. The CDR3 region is CASRRTTGIGDEQYF. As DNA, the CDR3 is TGTGCCAGCAGACGTACTACAGGGATCGGAGACGAGCAGTACTTC.

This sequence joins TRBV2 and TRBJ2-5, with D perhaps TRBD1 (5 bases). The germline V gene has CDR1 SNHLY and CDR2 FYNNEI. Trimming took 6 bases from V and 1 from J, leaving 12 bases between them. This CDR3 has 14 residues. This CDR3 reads CASREDNIQETQYF. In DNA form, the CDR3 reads TGTGCCAGCAGAGAGGACAACATCCAAGAGACCCAGTACTTC.

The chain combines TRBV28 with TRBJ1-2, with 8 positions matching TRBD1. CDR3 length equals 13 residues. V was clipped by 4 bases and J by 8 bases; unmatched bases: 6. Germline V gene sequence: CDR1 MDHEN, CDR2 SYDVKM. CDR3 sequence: CASSSPGGWGYTF. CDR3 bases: TGTGCCAGCAGTTCCCCAGGGGGCTGGGGCTACACCTTC.

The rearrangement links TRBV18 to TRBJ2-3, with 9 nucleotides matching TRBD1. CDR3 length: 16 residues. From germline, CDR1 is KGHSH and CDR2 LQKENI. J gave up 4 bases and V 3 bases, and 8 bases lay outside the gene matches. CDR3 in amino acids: CASSPLGQGDSDTQYF. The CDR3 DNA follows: TGTGCCAGCTCACCCCTGGGACAGGGAGACTCAGATACGCAGTATTTT.

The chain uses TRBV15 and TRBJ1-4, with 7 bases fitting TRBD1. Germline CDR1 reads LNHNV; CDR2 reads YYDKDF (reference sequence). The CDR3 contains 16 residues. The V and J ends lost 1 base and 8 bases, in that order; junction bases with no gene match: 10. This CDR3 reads CATSRGRGGAEEKLFF. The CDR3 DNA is TGTGCCACCAGCAGAGGACGAGGGGGCGCCGAGGAAAAACTGTTTTTT.

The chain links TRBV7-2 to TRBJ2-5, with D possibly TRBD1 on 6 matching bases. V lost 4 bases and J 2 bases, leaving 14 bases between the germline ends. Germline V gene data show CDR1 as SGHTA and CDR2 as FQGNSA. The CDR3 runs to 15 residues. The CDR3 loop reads CASSSRDIAQETQYF. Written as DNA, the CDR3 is TGTGCCAGCAGCTCCCGGGACATTGCACAAGAGACCCAGTACTTC.

The CDR3 protein is CASSTATGGGKNTEAFF. In DNA, the CDR3 is TGTGCCAGCAGCACAGCGACAGGGGGCGGAAAGAACACTGAAGCTTTCTTT. The chain carries TRBV28 and TRBJ1-1; 10 bases align to TRBD1. Germline trimming cut 6 bases from V and 1 base from J; bases unmatched to any gene: 11. The CDR3 contains 17 residues. Germline-derived CDR1 and CDR2 are MDHEN and SYDVKM.

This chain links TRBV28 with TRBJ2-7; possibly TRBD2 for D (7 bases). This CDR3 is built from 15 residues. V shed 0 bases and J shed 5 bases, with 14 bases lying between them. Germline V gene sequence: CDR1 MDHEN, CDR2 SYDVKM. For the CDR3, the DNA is TGTGCCAGCAGTTTATGGGGGGGGGCTTCCCACGAGCAGTACTTC. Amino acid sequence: CASSLWGGASHEQYF.

The CDR3 here is CASSPRPVSYEQYF. CDR3 DNA: TGTGCCAGTAGCCCTAGGCCTGTCTCCTACGAGCAGTACTTC. The V gene is TRBV19, the J gene TRBJ2-7; D is uncertain. V was trimmed by 6 bases and J by 0 bases, leaving 12 bases between them. Germline V gives CDR1 LNHDA, CDR2 SQIVND (reference sequence). CDR3 length equals 14 residues. Drawing the rest from reference TRBV19 and TRBJ2-7, the complete variable domain is DGGITQSPKYLFRKEGQNVTLSCEQNLNHDAMYWYRQDPGQGLRLIYYSQIVNDFQKGDIAEGYSVSREKKESFPLTVTSAQKNPTAFYLCASSPRPVSYEQYFGPGTRLTVT.

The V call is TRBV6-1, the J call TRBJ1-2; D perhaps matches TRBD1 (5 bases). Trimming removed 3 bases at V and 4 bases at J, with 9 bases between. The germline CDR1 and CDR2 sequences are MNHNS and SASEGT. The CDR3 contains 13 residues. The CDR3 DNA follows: TGTGCCAGCAGTGAGACAGCAGCCTATGGCTACACCTTC. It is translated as CASSETAAYGYTF.

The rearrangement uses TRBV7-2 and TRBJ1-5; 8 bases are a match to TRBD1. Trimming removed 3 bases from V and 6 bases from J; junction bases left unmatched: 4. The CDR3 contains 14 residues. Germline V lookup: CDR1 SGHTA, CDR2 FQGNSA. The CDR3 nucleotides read TGTGCCAGCAGCTTTTCAGGGGGCAGTCAGCCCCAGCATTTT. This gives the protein CASSFSGGSQPQHF.

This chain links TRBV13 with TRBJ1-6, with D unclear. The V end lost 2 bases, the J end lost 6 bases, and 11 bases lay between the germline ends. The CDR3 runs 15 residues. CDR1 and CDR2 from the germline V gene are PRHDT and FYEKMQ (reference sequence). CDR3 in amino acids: CASSLSGAFNSPLHF. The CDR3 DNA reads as TGTGCCAGCAGCTTATCGGGAGCCTTTAATTCACCCCTCCACTTT.

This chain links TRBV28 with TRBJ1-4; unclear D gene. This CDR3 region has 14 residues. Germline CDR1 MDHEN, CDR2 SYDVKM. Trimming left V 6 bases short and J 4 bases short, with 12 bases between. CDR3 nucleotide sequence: TGTGCCAGCAGCCCAGCACAGATTAATGAAAAACTGTTTTTT. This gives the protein CASSPAQINEKLFF.

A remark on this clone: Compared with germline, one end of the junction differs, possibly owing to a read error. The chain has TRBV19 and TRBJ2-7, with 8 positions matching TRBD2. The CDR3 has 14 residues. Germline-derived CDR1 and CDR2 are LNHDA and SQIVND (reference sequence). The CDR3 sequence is CASSPRTSSHEQYF. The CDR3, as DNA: TGTGCCAGTAGTCCCCGGACTAGCTCCCACGAGCAGTACTTC. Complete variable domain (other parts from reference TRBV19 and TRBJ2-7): DGGITQSPKYLFRKEGQNVTLSCEQNLNHDAMYWYRQDPGQGLRLIYYSQIVNDFQKGDIAEGYSVSREKKESFPLTVTSAQKNPTAFYLCASSPRTSSHEQYFGPGTRLTVT.

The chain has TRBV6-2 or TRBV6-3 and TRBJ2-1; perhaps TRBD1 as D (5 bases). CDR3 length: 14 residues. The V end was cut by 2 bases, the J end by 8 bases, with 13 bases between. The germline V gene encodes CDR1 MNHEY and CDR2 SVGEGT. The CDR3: CASSYQDTRDEQFF. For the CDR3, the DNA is TGTGCCAGCAGTTACCAGGACACTCGGGATGAGCAGTTCTTC.

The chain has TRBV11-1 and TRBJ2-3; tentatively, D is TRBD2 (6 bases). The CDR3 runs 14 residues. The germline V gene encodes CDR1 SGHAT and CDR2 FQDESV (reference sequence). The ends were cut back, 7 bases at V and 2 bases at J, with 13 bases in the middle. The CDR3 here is CASTKRAFTDTQYF. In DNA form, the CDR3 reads TGTGCCAGCACCAAGCGGGCGTTCACAGATACGCAGTATTTT.

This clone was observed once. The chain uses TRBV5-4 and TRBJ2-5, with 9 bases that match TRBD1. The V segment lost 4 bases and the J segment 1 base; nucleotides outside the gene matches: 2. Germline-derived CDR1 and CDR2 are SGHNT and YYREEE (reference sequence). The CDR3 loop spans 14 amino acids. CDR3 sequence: CASSRTGAQETQYF. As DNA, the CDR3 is TGTGCCAGCAGCAGGACAGGGGCCCAAGAGACCCAGTACTTC.

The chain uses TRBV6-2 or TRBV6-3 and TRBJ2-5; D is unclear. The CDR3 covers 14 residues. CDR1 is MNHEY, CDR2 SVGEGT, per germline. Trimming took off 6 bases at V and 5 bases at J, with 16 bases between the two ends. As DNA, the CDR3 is TGTGCCAGCAGCCCAGAACTCCTCCGTGAGACCCAGTACTTC. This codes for CASSPELLRETQYF.

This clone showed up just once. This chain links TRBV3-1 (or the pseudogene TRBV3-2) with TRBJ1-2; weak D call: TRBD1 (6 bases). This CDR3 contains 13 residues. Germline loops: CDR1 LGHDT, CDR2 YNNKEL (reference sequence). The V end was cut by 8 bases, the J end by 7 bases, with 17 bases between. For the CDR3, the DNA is TGTGCCAGCGCTCAGTCAGGGGCCGGTGGCTACACCTTC. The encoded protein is CASAQSGAGGYTF.